This paragraph covers one T cell receptor (beta chain) sequence. Its antigen is unknown. The input lacks base qualities; no much larger clone sits a single base away. Collaborating institutions collected whole blood in K2EDTA tubes following their own protocols. For TCRbeta analysis, collaborators shipped samples in one of three forms: frozen whole blood, isolated PBMCs, or DNA extracted from either of those sample types. V loses 4 bases at its end and J loses 1 base; junction bases beyond the gene matches: 3. CDR1 and CDR2 are drawn from the germline V gene (reference sequence): LNHDA, SQIVND. Counted from cysteine to phenylalanine, this CDR3 has 16 amino acids. Only the CDR3 DNA stays, 48 bases, in frame from base 1. The sample is drawn from a study of blood T cell repertoires in COVID-19 (dated by TCRdb to between 2020 and 2021). Context from the whole study: The collaborator samples originated in the United States, Italy and Spain and spanned the acute and convalescent phases of COVID-19. The sample metadata nearly always contained a de-identified subject ID, COVID-19 status, age in years and sex. Where HLA class I and class II types were available, the types were taken from metadata supplied by the sample provider, not from assay-based typing. The prospective study material was composed of cDNA or gDNA derived from T cells, B-cell-depleted T cells, or PBMCs. The samples were drawn from two sources: the first 160 participants of the ongoing ImmuneRACE study, and fewer than 1,500 subjects contributed by 6 global collaborators. The repertoires were made available in a free public database intended to serve as a resource for research on the immune response to SARS-CoV-2. The dataset comprised deeply sampled blood TCRbeta repertoires from subjects exposed to, actively infected with, or recovered from COVID-19. Study-wide conclusions, independent of this receptor: The amount of clinical and demographic metadata varied by source and participant and was provided uncurated.

TCRbeta CDR3 regions were amplified from genomic DNA by means of the immunoSEQ Assay, a bias-controlled multiplex PCR. Processing in the source paper ran as follows. The number of nucleated cells in each sample was estimated by amplification of reference gene primers within the assay. To quantify the absolute abundance of each unique TCRbeta CDR3 rearrangement, sequence reads were collapsed and filtered. For each sample, productive Simpson clonality was calculated as the square root of Simpson's diversity index over productive rearrangements. As stored in TCRdb, this immuneACCESS dataset retains in-frame rearrangements with V and J assigned. A fraction of the clones does not appear; measured against another copy, unresolved V genes explain less than half of the discrepancy, and the remainder lacks a known reason. From that table come the V and J calls and clone size; the DNA was used to work out D and trimming. The table for this sample lists around 100,000 clones; roughly nine tenths of them were counted only once. Together, the top ten hold around 3.4% of the sample.

Material: peripheral blood. This clonotype originated in a woman in her sixties or seventies with acute or convalescent COVID-19. The chain links TRBV19 with TRBJ2-3, and TRBD2 aligns with 12 junction nucleotides. The CDR3 is CASSTGLAGGTDTQYF. The nucleotide sequence reads TGTGCCAGTAGTACGGGACTAGCGGGCGGCACAGATACGCAGTATTTT. When the CDR3 is completed using the reference TRBV19 and TRBJ2-3 genes on either side, the full variable domain is DGGITQSPKYLFRKEGQNVTLSCEQNLNHDAMYWYRQDPGQGLRLIYYSQIVNDFQKGDIAEGYSVSREKKESFPLTVTSAQKNPTAFYLCASSTGLAGGTDTQYFGPGTRLTVL.